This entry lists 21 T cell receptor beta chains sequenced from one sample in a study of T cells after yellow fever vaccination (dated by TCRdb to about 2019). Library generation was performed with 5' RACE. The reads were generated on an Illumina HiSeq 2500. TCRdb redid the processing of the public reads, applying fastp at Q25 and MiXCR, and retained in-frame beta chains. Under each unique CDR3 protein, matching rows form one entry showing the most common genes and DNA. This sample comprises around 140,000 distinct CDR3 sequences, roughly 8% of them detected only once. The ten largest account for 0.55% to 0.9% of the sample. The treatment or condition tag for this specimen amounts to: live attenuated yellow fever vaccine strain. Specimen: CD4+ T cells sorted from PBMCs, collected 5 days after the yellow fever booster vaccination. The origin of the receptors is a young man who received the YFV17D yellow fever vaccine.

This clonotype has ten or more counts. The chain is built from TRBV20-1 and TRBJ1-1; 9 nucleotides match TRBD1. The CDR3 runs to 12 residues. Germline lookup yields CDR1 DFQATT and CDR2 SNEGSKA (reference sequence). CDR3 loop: CRATGGRAEAFF. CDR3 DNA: TGCAGGGCGACAGGGGGTCGCGCTGAAGCTTTCTTT.

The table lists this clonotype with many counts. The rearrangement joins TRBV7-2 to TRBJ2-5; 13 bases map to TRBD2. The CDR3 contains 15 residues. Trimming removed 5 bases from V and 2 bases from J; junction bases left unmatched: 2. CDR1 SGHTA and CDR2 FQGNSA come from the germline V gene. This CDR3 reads CASSEGLAGQETQYF. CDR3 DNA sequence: TGTGCCAGCAGCGAGGGACTAGCGGGGCAAGAGACCCAGTACTTC.

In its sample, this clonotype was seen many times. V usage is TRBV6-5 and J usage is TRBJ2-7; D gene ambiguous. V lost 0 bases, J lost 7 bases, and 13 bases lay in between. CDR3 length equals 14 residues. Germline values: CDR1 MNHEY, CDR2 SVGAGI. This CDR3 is CASSYSPLVGEQYF. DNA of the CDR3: TGTGCCAGCAGTTACTCCCCATTAGTCGGTGAGCAGTACTTC.

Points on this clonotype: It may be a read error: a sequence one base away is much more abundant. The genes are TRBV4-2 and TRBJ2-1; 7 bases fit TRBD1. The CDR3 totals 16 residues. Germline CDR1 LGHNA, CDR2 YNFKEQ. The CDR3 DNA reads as TGTGTCAGCAGCCTCACAGGGGTGAGCTCCTACAATGAGCAGTTCTTC. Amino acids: CVSSLTGVSSYNEQFF.

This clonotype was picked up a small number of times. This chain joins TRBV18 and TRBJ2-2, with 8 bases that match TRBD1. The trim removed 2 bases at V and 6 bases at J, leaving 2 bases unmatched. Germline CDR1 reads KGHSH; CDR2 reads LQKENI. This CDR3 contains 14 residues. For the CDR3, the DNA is TGTGCCAGCTCACCAGACAGGGGAGCCGGGGAGCTGTTTTTT. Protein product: CASSPDRGAGELFF.

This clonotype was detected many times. The CDR3, as DNA: TGTGCCAGCAGTTATCCCGGGAACTACGAGCAGTACTTC. As protein: CASSYPGNYEQYF. The V gene is TRBV6-2 or TRBV6-3, the J gene TRBJ2-7; a weak D match, TRBD2 (5 bases). The CDR3 is 13 residues long. Trimming left V 3 bases short and J 3 bases short, with 9 bases between. In germline, CDR1 is MNHEY, CDR2 SVGEGT.

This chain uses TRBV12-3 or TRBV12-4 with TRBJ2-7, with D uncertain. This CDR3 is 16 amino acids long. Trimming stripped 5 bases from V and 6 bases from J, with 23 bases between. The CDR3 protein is CASSPQLTGGSVEQYF. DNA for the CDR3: TGTGCCAGCAGTCCTCAATTAACCGGTGGAAGTGTCGAGCAGTACTTC.

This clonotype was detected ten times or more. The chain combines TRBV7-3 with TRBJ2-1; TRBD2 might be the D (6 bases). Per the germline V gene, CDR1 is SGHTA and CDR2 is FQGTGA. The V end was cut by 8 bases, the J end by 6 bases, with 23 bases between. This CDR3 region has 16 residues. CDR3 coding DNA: TGTGCCAGCGGAAGACTTAGCGGAGCCCATCTCAATGAGCAGTTCTTC. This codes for CASGRLSGAHLNEQFF.

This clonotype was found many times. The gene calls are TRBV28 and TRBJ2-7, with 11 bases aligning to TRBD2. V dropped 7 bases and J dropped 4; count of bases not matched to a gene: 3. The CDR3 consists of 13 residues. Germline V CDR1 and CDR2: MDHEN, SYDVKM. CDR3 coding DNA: TGTGCCAGCACTAGCGGGAGGTATTACGAGCAGTACTTC. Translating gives CASTSGRYYEQYF. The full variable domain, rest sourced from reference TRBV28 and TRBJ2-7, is DVKVTQSSRYLVKRTGEKVFLECVQDMDHENMFWYRQDPGLGLRLIYFSYDVKMKEKGDIPEGYSVSREKKERFSLILESASTNQTSMYLCASTSGRYYEQYFGPGTRLTVT.

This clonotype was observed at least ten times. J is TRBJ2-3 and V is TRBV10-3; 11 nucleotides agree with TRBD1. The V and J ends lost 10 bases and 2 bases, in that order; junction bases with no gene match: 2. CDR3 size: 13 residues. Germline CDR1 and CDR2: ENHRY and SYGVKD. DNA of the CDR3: TGTGCCAACGGACAGGGGGCCACAGATACGCAGTATTTT. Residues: CANGQGATDTQYF.

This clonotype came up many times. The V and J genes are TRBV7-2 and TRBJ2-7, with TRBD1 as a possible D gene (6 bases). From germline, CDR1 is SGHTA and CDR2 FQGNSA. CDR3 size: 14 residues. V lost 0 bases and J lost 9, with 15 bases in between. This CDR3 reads CASSLASGDARQYF. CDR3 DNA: TGTGCCAGCAGCTTAGCGTCAGGGGACGCGCGGCAGTACTTC.

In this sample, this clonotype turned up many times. CDR3 coding DNA: TGTGCCAGCACAGGATCGACCTCCTACGAGCAGTACTTC. It specifies CASTGSTSYEQYF. V is TRBV28 and J is TRBJ2-7; the D is unclear. Trimming removed 7 bases from V and 0 bases from J, with 10 bases in between. The CDR3 covers 13 residues. In germline, CDR1 is MDHEN, CDR2 SYDVKM. Full variable domain (rest looked up from reference TRBV28 and TRBJ2-7): DVKVTQSSRYLVKRTGEKVFLECVQDMDHENMFWYRQDPGLGLRLIYFSYDVKMKEKGDIPEGYSVSREKKERFSLILESASTNQTSMYLCASTGSTSYEQYFGPGTRLTVT.

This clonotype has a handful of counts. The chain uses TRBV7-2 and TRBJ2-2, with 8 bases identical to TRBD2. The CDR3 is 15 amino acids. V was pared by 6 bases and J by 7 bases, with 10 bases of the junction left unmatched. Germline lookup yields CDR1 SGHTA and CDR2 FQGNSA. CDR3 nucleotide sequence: TGTGCCAGCAGTAACAGCGGGAGTCAGATCGGGGAGCTGTTTTTT. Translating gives CASSNSGSQIGELFF.

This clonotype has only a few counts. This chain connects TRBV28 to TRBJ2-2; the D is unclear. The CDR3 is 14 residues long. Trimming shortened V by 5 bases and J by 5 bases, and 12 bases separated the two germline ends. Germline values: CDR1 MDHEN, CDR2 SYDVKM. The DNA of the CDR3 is TGTGCCAGCAGTGACCTTATCAGTACCGGGGAGCTGTTTTTT. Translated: CASSDLISTGELFF. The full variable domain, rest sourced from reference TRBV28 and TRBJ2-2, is DVKVTQSSRYLVKRTGEKVFLECVQDMDHENMFWYRQDPGLGLRLIYFSYDVKMKEKGDIPEGYSVSREKKERFSLILESASTNQTSMYLCASSDLISTGELFFGEGSRLTVL.

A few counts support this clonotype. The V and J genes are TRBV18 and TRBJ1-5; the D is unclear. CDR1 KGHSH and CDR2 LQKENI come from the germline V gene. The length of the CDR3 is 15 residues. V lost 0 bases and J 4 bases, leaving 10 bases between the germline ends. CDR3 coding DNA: TGTGCCAGCTCACCACCCGACGCCCCTAATCAGCCCCAGCATTTT. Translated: CASSPPDAPNQPQHF.

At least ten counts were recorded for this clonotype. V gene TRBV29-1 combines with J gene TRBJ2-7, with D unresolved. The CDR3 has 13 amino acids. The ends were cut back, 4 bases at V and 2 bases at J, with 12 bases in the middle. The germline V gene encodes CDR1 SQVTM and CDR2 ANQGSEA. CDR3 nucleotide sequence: TGCAGCGTTGTTGGCGGTGCAACCTACGAGCAGTACTTC. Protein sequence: CSVVGGATYEQYF.

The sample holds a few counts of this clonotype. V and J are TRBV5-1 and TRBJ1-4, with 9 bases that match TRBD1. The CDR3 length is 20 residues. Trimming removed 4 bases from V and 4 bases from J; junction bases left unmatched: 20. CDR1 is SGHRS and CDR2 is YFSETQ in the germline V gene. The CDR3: CASSARTGVGSSTGNEKLFF. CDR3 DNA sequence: TGCGCCAGCAGCGCTCGGACAGGGGTCGGCTCGTCGACCGGTAATGAAAAACTGTTTTTT. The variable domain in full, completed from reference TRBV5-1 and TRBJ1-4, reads KAGVTQTPRYLIKTRGQQVTLSCSPISGHRSVSWYQQTPGQGLQFLFEYFSETQRNKGNFPGRFSGRQFSNSRSEMNVSTLELGDSALYLCASSARTGVGSSTGNEKLFFGSGTQLSVL.

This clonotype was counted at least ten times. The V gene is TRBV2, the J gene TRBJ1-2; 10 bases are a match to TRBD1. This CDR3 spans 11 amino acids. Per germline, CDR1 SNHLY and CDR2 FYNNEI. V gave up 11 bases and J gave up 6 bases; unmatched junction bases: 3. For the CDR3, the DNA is TGTGCCGGACAGGGGGGCCATGGCTACACCTTC. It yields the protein CAGQGGHGYTF.

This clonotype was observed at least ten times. This CDR3 is CSASSGPMNEQFF. DNA for the CDR3: TGCAGTGCTAGTAGTGGACCCATGAATGAGCAGTTCTTC. The genes are TRBV20-1 and TRBJ2-1, with D hard to call. Germline CDR1 is DFQATT and CDR2 is SNEGSKA (reference sequence). This CDR3 spans 13 amino acids. V was trimmed by 3 bases and J by 7 bases, leaving 13 bases between them.

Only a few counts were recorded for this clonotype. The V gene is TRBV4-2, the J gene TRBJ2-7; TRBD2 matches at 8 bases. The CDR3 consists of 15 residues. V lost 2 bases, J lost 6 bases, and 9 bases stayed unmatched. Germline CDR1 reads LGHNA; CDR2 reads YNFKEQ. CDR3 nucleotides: TGTGCCAGCAGCCAAACGCCGGGACTAGTAAGCGAGCAGTACTTC. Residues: CASSQTPGLVSEQYF.

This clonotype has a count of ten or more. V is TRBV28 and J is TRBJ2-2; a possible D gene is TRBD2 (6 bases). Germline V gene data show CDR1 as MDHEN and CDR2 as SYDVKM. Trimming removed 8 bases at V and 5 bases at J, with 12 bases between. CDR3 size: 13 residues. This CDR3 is CASGAAGTGELFF. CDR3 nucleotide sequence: TGTGCCAGCGGGGCGGCGGGGACCGGGGAGCTGTTTTTT. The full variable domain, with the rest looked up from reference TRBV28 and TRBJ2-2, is DVKVTQSSRYLVKRTGEKVFLECVQDMDHENMFWYRQDPGLGLRLIYFSYDVKMKEKGDIPEGYSVSREKKERFSLILESASTNQTSMYLCASGAAGTGELFFGEGSRLTVL.